This passage covers 8 T cell receptor beta chains from one sample sequenced in a study of T cells after yellow fever vaccination. Each CDR3 protein gets one entry after TCRdb re-called the 5' RACE reads with MiXCR. The sample shows over 35,000 distinct CDR3 sequences, 5.5% to 8% of them seen only once. Here the sequenced sample was PBMCs, either bulk or a sorted T-cell subset (CD4+, CD8+, memory, or dextramer-sorted; not recorded which), taken 45 days after the yellow fever booster vaccination. These receptors all come from a man aged 30 to 45 who received the YFV17D yellow fever vaccine.

This chain connects TRBV7-2 to TRBJ1-2; D is ambiguous. The CDR3 is made up of 15 amino acids. The V gene lost 4 bases and the J gene lost 3 bases, with 15 bases spanning the gap. Looked up from germline, CDR1 is SGHTA and CDR2 is FQGNSA. CDR3 coding DNA: TGTGCCAGCAGCTCAGCGTGGGGATCTCACTATGGCTACACCTTC. Translating gives CASSSAWGSHYGYTF.

Within the sample, this clonotype is medium-sized. The chain carries TRBV7-2 and TRBJ2-5; D not certain. CDR1 is SGHTA, CDR2 FQGNSA, per germline. The CDR3 loop spans 12 amino acids. Trimming took off 5 bases at V and 5 bases at J, with 9 bases between the two ends. CDR3 sequence reads: CASSLSSETQYF. CDR3 sequence (DNA): TGTGCCAGCAGCCTATCATCGGAGACCCAGTACTTC.

This clonotype was seen at least ten times. V usage is TRBV4-3 and J usage is TRBJ2-1; weak D call: TRBD1 (6 bases). The CDR3 covers 18 residues. The germline V gene has CDR1 LGHNA and CDR2 YSLEER. The ends were cut back, 1 base at V and 3 bases at J, with 19 bases in the middle. The CDR3 reads CASSQGGFTRGIYNEQFF. CDR3 sequence (DNA): TGCGCCAGCAGCCAAGGGGGATTTACAAGGGGGATCTACAATGAGCAGTTCTTC.

In its sample, this clonotype was seen many times. V usage is TRBV3-1 and J usage is TRBJ2-1, with no clear D. Trimming took off 3 bases at V and 0 bases at J, with 15 bases between the two ends. CDR3 length: 17 amino acids. Germline assignment: CDR1 LGHDT and CDR2 YNNKEL (reference sequence). CDR3: CASSHLAPSSSYNEQFF. In DNA form, the CDR3 reads TGTGCCAGCAGCCACTTAGCTCCCAGTAGCTCCTACAATGAGCAGTTCTTC.

This clonotype was detected only a few times. The chain carries TRBV11-3 and TRBJ2-1, with 7 bases fitting TRBD1. Per the germline V gene, CDR1 is SGHNT and CDR2 is YENEEA. V dropped 5 bases and J dropped 1; count of bases not matched to a gene: 5. The CDR3 runs to 15 residues. In nucleotides, the CDR3 is TGTGCCAGCAGCCGCCGGGACAGTTCCTACAATGAGCAGTTCTTC. It translates to CASSRRDSSYNEQFF. The variable domain in full, completed from reference TRBV11-3 and TRBJ2-1, reads EAGVVQSPRYKIIEKKQPVAFWCNPISGHNTLYWYLQNLGQGPELLIRYENEEAVDDSQLPKDRFSAERLKGVDSTLKIQPAELGDSAVYLCASSRRDSSYNEQFFGPGTRLTVL.

This clonotype was detected many times. The chain employs TRBV19 and TRBJ2-1, with 11 bases matching TRBD2. After removal of 5 bases from V and 9 bases from J, the junction contained 9 bases not matched to a gene. Looked up from germline, CDR1 is LNHDA and CDR2 is SQIVND (reference sequence). This CDR3 is 15 amino acids long. The CDR3 loop reads CASSRGSGRAPEQFF. In DNA, the CDR3 is TGTGCCAGTAGTCGGGGTAGCGGGAGGGCCCCTGAGCAGTTCTTC.

The J gene is TRBJ1-2, the V gene TRBV7-2; D remains unclear. The CDR3 is 13 residues long. Germline CDR1 SGHTA, CDR2 FQGNSA. The V end lost 1 base, the J end lost 8 bases, and 11 bases lay between the germline ends. The CDR3 protein is CASSLGRVEGYTF. DNA for the CDR3: TGTGCCAGCAGCTTAGGTCGAGTCGAAGGCTACACCTTC.

The rearrangement links TRBV28 to TRBJ1-6, with D unresolved. The CDR3 runs to 15 residues. Germline V lookup: CDR1 MDHEN, CDR2 SYDVKM. V gave up 3 bases and J gave up 9 bases, with 15 bases separating them. CDR3 DNA: TGTGCCAGCAGTTTTTTTCCCCTGGGTCGTTCACCCCTCCACTTT. This encodes CASSFFPLGRSPLHF.